The 17 T cell receptor beta chains presented below share a single source sample, sequenced in a study of Graves' ophthalmopathy and Graves' hyperthyroidism. Investigators amplified TCR beta CDR3 regions from RNA transcripts. RT-PCR with HTBI primers came first, then second-round multiplex PCR. TCRdb redid the calling of the multiplex PCR reads with MiXCR, one entry per CDR3 protein. Here the sample spans 450,000 to 600,000 distinct CDR3 sequences, approximately 37% being singletons. Sequencing was done on a sample of peripheral blood or thyroid tissue (not recorded which). These receptors were taken from an adult man with Graves' hyperthyroidism.

The chain links TRBV29-1 to TRBJ2-1; D is possibly TRBD2 (5 bases). The CDR3 has 14 residues. Germline values: CDR1 SQVTM, CDR2 ANQGSEA. V lost 4 bases and J 3 bases, leaving 13 bases between the germline ends. CDR3 in amino acids: CSVVSRVGYNEQFF. CDR3 in DNA: TGCAGCGTTGTCTCGCGGGTGGGCTACAATGAGCAGTTCTTC.

This clonotype was detected ten times or more. The chain links TRBV7-8 to TRBJ2-5; 8 bases line up with TRBD1. The germline gives CDR1 SGHVS, CDR2 FQNEAQ. Unmatched junction bases numbered 4, after V lost 3 bases and J lost 7 bases. This CDR3 is 13 amino acids long. The CDR3 DNA reads as TGTGCCAGCAGCTTTGAACAGGGGGGGACCCAGTACTTC. Translation gives CASSFEQGGTQYF.

The chain couples TRBV29-1 to TRBJ1-2; no definite D call. This CDR3 has 11 residues. Trimming shortened V by 7 bases and J by 7 bases, and 13 bases separated the two germline ends. From germline, CDR1 is SQVTM and CDR2 ANQGSEA. The CDR3 region has the DNA TGCAGCGGGCAGTGGAAAGGTGGCTACACCTTC. It translates to CSGQWKGGYTF.

This clonotype was seen more than once but under ten times. The chain has TRBV6-5 and TRBJ2-7; 13 bases map to TRBD2. The CDR3 runs to 15 residues. In germline, CDR1 is MNHEY, CDR2 SVGAGI. V shed 4 bases and J 2 bases; nucleotides not matched to a gene: 2. CDR3 protein: CASSSTSGGAYEQYF. The CDR3 DNA reads TGTGCCAGCAGTTCCACTAGCGGGGGGGCCTACGAGCAGTACTTC.

The chain couples TRBV4-1 to TRBJ1-2; TRBD1 might be the D (6 bases). The CDR3 runs 14 residues. Germline lookup yields CDR1 MGHRA and CDR2 YSYEKL. Trimming took 4 bases from V and 6 from J, leaving 15 bases between them. As DNA, the CDR3 is TGCGCCAGCAGCCCCCGGACAGTCCTCGATGGCTACACCTTC. The encoded protein is CASSPRTVLDGYTF.

The chain is built from TRBV7-9 and TRBJ1-1; D unresolved. The CDR3 runs 15 residues. The germline V gene has CDR1 SEHNR and CDR2 FQNEAQ (reference sequence). V was shortened by 2 bases and J by 2 bases, with 12 bases between the two germline ends. This CDR3 is CASSLIGRANTEAFF. The CDR3 region has the DNA TGTGCCAGCAGCTTAATCGGTAGGGCAAACACTGAAGCTTTCTTT.

This clonotype appeared many times. This chain connects TRBV20-1 to TRBJ2-5; D tentatively reads TRBD1 or TRBD2 (5 bases each). Deletions cut 6 bases from V and 1 base from J, with 9 bases between. CDR1 is DFQATT and CDR2 is SNEGSKA in the germline V gene (reference sequence). The CDR3 runs 12 residues. The CDR3 sequence is CSAGEIQETQYF. The CDR3 coding sequence is TGCAGTGCGGGGGAGATCCAAGAGACCCAGTACTTC.

V is TRBV29-1 and J is TRBJ2-5, with 12 nucleotides matching TRBD2. The length of the CDR3 is 14 residues. V shed 7 bases, J shed 1 base, and the junction held 4 bases outside the gene matches. Germline CDR1 reads SQVTM; CDR2 reads ANQGSEA. CDR3 sequence: CSGVLAGGQETQYF. In nucleotides, the CDR3 is TGCAGCGGTGTACTAGCGGGGGGCCAAGAGACCCAGTACTTC.

This clonotype was detected ten times or more. In DNA form, the CDR3 reads TGCGCCAGCAGCGCGACAGGGTGGCAAGAGACCCAGTACTTC. It specifies CASSATGWQETQYF. This rearrangement joins TRBV5-1 to TRBJ2-5, with 7 bases matching TRBD1. The CDR3 runs 14 residues. Germline lookup yields CDR1 SGHRS and CDR2 YFSETQ. The ends lost 4 bases at V and 2 bases at J; junction bases unmatched: 5. Looking up the rest from reference TRBV5-1 and TRBJ2-5 gives the full variable domain: KAGVTQTPRYLIKTRGQQVTLSCSPISGHRSVSWYQQTPGQGLQFLFEYFSETQRNKGNFPGRFSGRQFSNSRSEMNVSTLELGDSALYLCASSATGWQETQYFGPGTRLLVL.

Notes on this clonotype: This is likely a read error, given that the CDR3 carries no conserved phenylalanine or tryptophan at its end. V is TRBV19 and J is TRBJ1-5; D unclear. Germline V CDR1 and CDR2: LNHDA, SQIVND (reference sequence). The CDR3 extends over 12 amino acids. The V and J ends lost 5 bases and 5 bases respectively, with 7 bases between them. In DNA, the CDR3 is TGTGCCAGTAGTGGCGTTTATCAGCCCCAGCATTAT. As protein: CASSGVYQPQHY.

V is TRBV3-1 and J is TRBJ2-7, with D hard to call. CDR1 is LGHDT, CDR2 YNNKEL, per germline (reference sequence). This CDR3 has 13 residues. V lost 1 base to trimming and J lost 0 bases, with 4 bases between them. The CDR3 DNA is TGTGCCAGCAGCCAAGGGAACTCCTACGAGCAGTACTTC. This sequence encodes CASSQGNSYEQYF.

J is TRBJ1-1 and V is TRBV2; 7 nucleotides agree with TRBD1. CDR1 and CDR2 (germline): SNHLY, FYNNEI. The CDR3 is 14 residues long. The V segment lost 8 bases and the J segment 6 bases; nucleotides outside the gene matches: 12. The CDR3 sequence is CASSGTVGVAEAFF. CDR3 DNA sequence: TGTGCCAGCTCTGGGACAGTCGGTGTAGCTGAAGCTTTCTTT.

This clonotype was observed at least ten times. V is TRBV10-2 and J is TRBJ2-5; either TRBD1 or TRBD2 may supply D (5 bases each). V shed 0 bases and J shed 7 bases, with 12 bases lying between them. The CDR3 consists of 14 residues. Germline V gene lookup returns CDR1 WSHSY and CDR2 SAAADI. CDR3 region: CASSESMGVGTQYF. DNA of the CDR3: TGCGCCAGCAGTGAGTCGATGGGGGTTGGGACCCAGTACTTC.

Points on this clonotype: A much larger clone differs from this one at a single base, so this may be a read error. The chain has TRBV5-1 and TRBJ2-2, with D perhaps matching TRBD2 (5 bases). Trimming left V 4 bases short and J 1 base short, with 11 bases between. This CDR3 contains 15 residues. Germline values: CDR1 SGHRS, CDR2 YFSETQ. The CDR3 sequence is CASSISEGNTGELFF. The DNA for the CDR3 is TGCGCCAGCAGCATTAGCGAGGGGAACACCGGGGAGCTGTTTTTT.

This clonotype was seen only a few times. This chain links TRBV10-3 with TRBJ1-6, with TRBD1 matching over 7 bases. Germline trimming cut 0 bases from V and 2 bases from J; bases unmatched to any gene: 16. Germline loops: CDR1 ENHRY, CDR2 SYGVKD. The CDR3 has 21 residues. Written as DNA, the CDR3 is TGTGCCATCAGTGAGTCGCACAGGGGATTTAAAAAAAGGCCCTATAATTCACCCCTCCACTTT. Protein: CAISESHRGFKKRPYNSPLHF.

This clonotype appeared a few times. The chain employs TRBV7-9 and TRBJ2-1, with 11 bases fitting TRBD2. Germline V gene data show CDR1 as SEHNR and CDR2 as FQNEAQ (reference sequence). V shed 1 base, J shed 0 bases, and the junction held 8 bases outside the gene matches. The length of the CDR3 is 19 residues. The CDR3 sequence: CASSLGLAGGPSSYNEQFF. CDR3 nucleotide sequence: TGTGCCAGCAGCTTAGGGCTAGCGGGAGGACCGAGCTCCTACAATGAGCAGTTCTTC.

V gene TRBV27 combines with J gene TRBJ1-4; 9 positions match TRBD1. The CDR3 has 16 amino acids. V trimming: 5 bases; J trimming: 8 bases; junction bases outside the gene matches: 12. Germline-derived CDR1 and CDR2 are MNHEY and SMNVEV (reference sequence). CDR3 in DNA: TGTGCCAGCAGTGACGAAGGGACAGGGCTTGGGGAAAAACTGTTTTTT. Translating it yields CASSDEGTGLGEKLFF.